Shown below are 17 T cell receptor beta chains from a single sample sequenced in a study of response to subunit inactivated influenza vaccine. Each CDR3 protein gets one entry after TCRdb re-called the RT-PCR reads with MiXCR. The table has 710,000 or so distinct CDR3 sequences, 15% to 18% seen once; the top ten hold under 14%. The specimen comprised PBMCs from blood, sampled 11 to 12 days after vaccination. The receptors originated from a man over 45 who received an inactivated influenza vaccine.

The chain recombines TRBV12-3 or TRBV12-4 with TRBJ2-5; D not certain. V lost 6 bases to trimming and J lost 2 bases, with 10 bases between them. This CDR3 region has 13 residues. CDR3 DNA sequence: TGTGCCAGCAGGCTCGTTGGTCAAGAGACCCAGTACTTC. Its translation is CASRLVGQETQYF.

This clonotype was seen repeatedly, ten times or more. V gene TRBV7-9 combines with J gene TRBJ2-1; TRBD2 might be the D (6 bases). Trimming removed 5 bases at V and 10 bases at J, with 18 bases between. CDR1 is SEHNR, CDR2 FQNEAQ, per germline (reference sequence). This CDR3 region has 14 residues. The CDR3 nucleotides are TGTGCCAGCAGCCACGGGCGGGACTTCGGAGAGCAGTTCTTC. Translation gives CASSHGRDFGEQFF.

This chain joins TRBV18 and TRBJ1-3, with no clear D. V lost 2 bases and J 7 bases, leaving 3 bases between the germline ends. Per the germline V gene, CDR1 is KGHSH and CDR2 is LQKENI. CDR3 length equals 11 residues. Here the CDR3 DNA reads TGTGCCAGCTCACCAAGGAACACCATATATTTT. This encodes CASSPRNTIYF.

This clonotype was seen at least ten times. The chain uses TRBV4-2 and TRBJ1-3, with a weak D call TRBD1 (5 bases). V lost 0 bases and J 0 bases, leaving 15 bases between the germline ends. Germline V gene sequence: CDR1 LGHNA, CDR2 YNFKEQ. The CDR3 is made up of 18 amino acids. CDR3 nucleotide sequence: TGTGCCAGCAGCCAAGAAAGGGGAAGCGGCTTCTCTGGAAACACCATATATTTT. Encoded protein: CASSQERGSGFSGNTIYF.

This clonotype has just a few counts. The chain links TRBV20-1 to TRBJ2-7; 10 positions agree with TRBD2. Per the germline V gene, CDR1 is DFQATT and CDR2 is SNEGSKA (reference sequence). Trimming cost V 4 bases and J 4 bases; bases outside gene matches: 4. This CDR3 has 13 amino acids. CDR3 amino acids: CSAMASGRYEQYF. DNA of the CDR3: TGCAGTGCTATGGCTAGCGGGAGATACGAGCAGTACTTC.

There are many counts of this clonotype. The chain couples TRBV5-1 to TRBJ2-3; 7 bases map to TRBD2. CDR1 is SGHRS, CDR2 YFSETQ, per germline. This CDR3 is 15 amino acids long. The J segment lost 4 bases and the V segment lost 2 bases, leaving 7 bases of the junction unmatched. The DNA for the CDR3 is TGCGCCAGCAGCTTCCGGGGGGAATTGTCAGATACGCAGTATTTT. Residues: CASSFRGELSDTQYF.

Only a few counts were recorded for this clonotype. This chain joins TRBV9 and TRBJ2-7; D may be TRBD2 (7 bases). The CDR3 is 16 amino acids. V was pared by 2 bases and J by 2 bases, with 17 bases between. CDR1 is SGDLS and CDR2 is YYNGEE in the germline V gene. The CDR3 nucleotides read TGTGCCAGCAGCGTTGGGGGGGGGCTCAAAGCCTACGAGCAGTACTTC. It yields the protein CASSVGGGLKAYEQYF.

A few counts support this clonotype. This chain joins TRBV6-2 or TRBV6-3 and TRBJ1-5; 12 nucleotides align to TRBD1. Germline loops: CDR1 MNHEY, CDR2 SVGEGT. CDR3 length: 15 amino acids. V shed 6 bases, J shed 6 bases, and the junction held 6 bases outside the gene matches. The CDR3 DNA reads TGTGCCAGCAGACCCGGGACAGGGGGCATTCAGCCCCAGCATTTT. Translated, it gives CASRPGTGGIQPQHF.

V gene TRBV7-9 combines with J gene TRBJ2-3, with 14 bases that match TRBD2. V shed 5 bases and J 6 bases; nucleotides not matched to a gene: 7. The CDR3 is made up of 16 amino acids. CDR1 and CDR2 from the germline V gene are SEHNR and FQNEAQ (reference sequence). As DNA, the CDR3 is TGTGCCAGCAGCCAGGGACTAGCGGGAGCGGGTGATACGCAGTATTTT. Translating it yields CASSQGLAGAGDTQYF.

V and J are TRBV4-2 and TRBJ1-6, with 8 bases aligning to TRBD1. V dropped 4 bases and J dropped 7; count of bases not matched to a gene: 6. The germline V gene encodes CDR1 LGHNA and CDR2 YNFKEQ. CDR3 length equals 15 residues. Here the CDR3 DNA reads TGTGCCAGCAGCCCCCCGGACAGGGCCAATTCACCCCTCCACTTT. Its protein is CASSPPDRANSPLHF.

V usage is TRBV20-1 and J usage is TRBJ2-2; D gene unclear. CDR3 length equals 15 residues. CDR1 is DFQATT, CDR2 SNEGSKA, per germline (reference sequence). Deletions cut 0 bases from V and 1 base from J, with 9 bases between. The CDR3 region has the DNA TGCAGTGCTAGAGATAACGGGCTGAACACCGGGGAGCTGTTTTTT. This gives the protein CSARDNGLNTGELFF.

As DNA, the CDR3 is TGTGCCAGCAGCTTGACCGGACAGGAAACCTACAATGAGCAGTTCTTC. Its translation is CASSLTGQETYNEQFF. This chain joins TRBV5-6 and TRBJ2-1, with 7 bases lining up with TRBD1. The CDR3 contains 16 residues. V gave up 1 base and J gave up 2 bases; unmatched junction bases: 6. Germline CDR1 reads SGHDT; CDR2 reads YYEEEE.

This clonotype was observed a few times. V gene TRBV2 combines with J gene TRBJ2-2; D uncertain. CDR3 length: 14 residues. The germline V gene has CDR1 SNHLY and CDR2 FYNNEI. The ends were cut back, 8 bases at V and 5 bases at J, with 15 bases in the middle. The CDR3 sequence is CASSWVIRTGELFF. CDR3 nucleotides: TGTGCCAGCTCCTGGGTCATACGGACCGGGGAGCTGTTTTTT.

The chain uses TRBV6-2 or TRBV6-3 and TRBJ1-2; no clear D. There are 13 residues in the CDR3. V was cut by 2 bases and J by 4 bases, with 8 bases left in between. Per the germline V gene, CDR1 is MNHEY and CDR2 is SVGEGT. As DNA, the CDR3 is TGTGCCAGCAGTTACACAGTCGTCTATGGCTACACCTTC. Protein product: CASSYTVVYGYTF.

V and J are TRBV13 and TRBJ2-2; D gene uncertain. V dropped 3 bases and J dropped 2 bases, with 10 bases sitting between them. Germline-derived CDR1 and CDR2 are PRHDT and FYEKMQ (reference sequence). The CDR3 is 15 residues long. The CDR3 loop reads CASSFVVGNTGELFF. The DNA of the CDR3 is TGTGCCAGCAGCTTCGTAGTCGGTAACACCGGGGAGCTGTTTTTT.

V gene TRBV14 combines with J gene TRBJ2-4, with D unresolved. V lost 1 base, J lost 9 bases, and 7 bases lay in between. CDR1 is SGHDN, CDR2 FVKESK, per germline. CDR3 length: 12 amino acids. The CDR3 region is CASSQALGIQYF. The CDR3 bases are TGTGCCAGCAGCCAAGCCTTAGGCATTCAGTACTTC.

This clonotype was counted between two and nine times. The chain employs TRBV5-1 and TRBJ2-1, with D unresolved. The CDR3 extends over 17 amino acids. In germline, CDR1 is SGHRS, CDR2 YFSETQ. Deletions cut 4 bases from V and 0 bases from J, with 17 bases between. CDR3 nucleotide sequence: TGCGCCAGCAGCCCCCGATCGGCACTGAGCTCCTACAATGAGCAGTTCTTC. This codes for CASSPRSALSSYNEQFF.